This T cell receptor beta chain came from a study of cytomegalovirus exposure and HLA in healthy donors. Across the study: The roughly 120 validation repertoires matched the approximately 700 first-cohort repertoires in platform, a later analysis reported.

Produced via immunoSEQ multiplex PCR; TCRdb's table is partial and in-frame only. The sample shows about 110,000 clones, 88% of them seen only once. As to this clone: Its matching antigen is unknown.

V was trimmed by 1 base and J by 2 bases, leaving 9 bases between them. Germline CDR1 MGHRA, CDR2 YSYEKL. The CDR3 consists of 14 residues. General study findings and limits: The authors listed over 150 TCR beta chains as cytomegalovirus-associated. Cytomegalovirus status was reportedly diagnosed by the classifier with high specificity and sensitivity.

The material sequenced was PBMCs. The receptor comes from a woman under 30 in good health and CMV-seropositive. V gene TRBV4-1 combines with J gene TRBJ2-7, with D uncertain. CDR3 nucleotides: TGCGCCAGCAGCCAAGGCTGGCAGACCTACGAGCAGTACTTC. This encodes CASSQGWQTYEQYF.